A selection of T cell receptor beta chains follows, all from one sample in a study of blood T cell repertoires in COVID-19. TCRdb's table, derived via immunoSEQ multiplex PCR, lists solely in-frame clones and lacks some. The repertoire holds 40,000 to 50,000 clones, with 90% as singletons. The sample comprised peripheral blood. Receptors originate from a man aged 65 to 79 with acute or convalescent COVID-19. The conserved cysteine and the conserved F or W are not part of the CDR3 here. The order of the fields is CDR3 length, J gene, V gene, CDR3 protein.

12 TRBJ1-5 TRBV19 ASGQGMGNQPQH
14 TRBJ2-3 TRBV18 ASSPFWGGLQDTQY
15 TRBJ1-3 TRBV9 ASSAGTNPFSGNTIY
11 TRBJ2-5 TRBV7-2 ASSFPFRETQY
15 TRBJ1-2 TRBV30 AWSVRAGGFENYGYT
14 TRBJ2-1 TRBV11-2 ASSLDAYRAYNEQF
12 TRBJ1-5 TRBV6-5 ASRTLGGNQPQH
13 TRBJ2-7 TRBV6-5 ASSYSRLAGYEQY
13 TRBJ2-1 TRBV7-2 ASSPVGSSYNEQF
15 TRBJ2-5 TRBV5-4 ASSLGLAGGGKETQY
9 TRBJ1-1 TRBV28 ASSGPGGAF
9 TRBJ2-3 TRBV20-1 SGHITDTQY
13 TRBJ1-1 TRBV7-8 ASSPPAGMNTEAF
14 TRBJ2-1 TRBV7-2 ASSLAHGGGFFEQF
12 TRBJ2-7 TRBV4-1 ASSQMGGPNEQY
13 TRBJ2-2 TRBV27 ASLFKRGSGGELF
16 TRBJ2-2 TRBV5-1 ASSLTTRGGAGTGELF